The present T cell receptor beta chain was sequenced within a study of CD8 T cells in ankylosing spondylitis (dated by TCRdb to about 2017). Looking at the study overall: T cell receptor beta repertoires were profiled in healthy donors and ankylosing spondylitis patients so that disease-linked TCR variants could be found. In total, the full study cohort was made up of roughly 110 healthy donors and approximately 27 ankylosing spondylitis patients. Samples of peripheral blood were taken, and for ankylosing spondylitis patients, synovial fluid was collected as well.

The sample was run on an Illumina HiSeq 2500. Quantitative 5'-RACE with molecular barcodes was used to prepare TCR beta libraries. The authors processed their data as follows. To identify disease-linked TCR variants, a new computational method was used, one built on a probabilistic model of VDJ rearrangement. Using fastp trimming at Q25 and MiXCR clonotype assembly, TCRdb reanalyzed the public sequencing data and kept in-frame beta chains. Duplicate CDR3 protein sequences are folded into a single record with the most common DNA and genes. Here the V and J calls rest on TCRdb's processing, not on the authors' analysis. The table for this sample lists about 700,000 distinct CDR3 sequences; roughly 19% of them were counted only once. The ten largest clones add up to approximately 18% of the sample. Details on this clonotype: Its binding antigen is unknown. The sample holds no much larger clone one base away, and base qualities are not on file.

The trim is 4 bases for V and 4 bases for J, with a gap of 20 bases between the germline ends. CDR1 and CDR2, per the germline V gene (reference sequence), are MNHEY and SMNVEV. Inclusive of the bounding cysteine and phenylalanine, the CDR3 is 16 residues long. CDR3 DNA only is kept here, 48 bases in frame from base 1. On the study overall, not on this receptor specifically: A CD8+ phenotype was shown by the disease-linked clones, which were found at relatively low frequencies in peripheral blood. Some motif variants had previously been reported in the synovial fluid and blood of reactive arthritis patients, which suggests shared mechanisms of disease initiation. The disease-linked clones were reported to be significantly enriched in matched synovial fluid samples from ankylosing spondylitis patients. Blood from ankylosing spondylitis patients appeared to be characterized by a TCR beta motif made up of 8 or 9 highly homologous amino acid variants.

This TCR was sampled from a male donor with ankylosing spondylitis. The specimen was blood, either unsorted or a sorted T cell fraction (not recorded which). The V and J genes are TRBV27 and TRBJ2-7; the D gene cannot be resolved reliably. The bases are TGTGCCAGCAGTTCCTCCCCCGGTAGTCTGACATACGAGCAGTACTTC. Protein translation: CASSSSPGSLTYEQYF.